The clone carrying this T cell receptor (beta chain) was observed a handful of times. This sample is drawn from a study of T-cell memory formation after mild COVID-19. Libraries for TCRalpha and TCRbeta carried sample barcodes and unique molecular identifiers via 5'RACE. TCRdb re-called the 5' RACE reads with MiXCR, one entry per CDR3 protein. The data hold about 84,000 distinct CDR3 sequences, with about 15% observed a single time. This CDR3 spans 13 amino acids. The germline V gene has CDR1 PRHDT and CDR2 FYEKMQ (reference sequence). The ends were cut back, 1 base at V and 9 bases at J, with 10 bases in the middle.

This TCR derives from an adult woman who had mild COVID-19 (a few samples of this study predate the infection). Cell type and time point are not known. Sequenced sample: PBMCs or a T cell subset sorted from them (not recorded which). The rearrangement links TRBV13 to TRBJ2-1; no clear D. The DNA for the CDR3 is TGTGCCAGCAGCTTAGCAGGTCACGGTGAGCAGTTCTTC. Protein product: CASSLAGHGEQFF.